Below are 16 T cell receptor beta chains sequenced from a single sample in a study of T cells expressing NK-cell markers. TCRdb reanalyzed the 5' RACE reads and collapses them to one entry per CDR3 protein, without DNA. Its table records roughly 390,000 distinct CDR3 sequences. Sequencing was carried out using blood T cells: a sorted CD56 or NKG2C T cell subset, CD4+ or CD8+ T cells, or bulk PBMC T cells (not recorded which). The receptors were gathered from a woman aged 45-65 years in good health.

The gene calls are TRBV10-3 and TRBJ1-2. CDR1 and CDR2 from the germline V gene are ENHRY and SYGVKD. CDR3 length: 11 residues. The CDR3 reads CASDSSSGYTF.

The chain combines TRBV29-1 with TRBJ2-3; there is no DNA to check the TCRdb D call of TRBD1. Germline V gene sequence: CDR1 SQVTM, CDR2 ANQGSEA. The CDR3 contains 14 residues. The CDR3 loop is CSVQKGGTADTQYF.

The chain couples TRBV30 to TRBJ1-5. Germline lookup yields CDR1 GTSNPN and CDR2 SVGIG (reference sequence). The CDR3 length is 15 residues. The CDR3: CAWSTGGMGNQPQHF.

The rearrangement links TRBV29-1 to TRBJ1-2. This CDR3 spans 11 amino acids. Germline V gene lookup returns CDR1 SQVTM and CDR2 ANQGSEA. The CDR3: CSVEAGNGYTF.

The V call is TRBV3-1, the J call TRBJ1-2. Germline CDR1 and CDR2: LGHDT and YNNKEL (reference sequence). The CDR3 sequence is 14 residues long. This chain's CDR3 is CASSRDLARGGYTF.

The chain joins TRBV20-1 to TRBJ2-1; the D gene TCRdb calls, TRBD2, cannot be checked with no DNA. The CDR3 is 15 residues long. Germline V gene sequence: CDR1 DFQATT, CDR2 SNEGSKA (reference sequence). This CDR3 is CSAREGAGDYNEQFF.

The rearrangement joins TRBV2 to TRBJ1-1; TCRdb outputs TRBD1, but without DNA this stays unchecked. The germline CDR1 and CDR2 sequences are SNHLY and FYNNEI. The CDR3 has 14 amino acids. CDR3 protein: CASREDRGNTEAFF.

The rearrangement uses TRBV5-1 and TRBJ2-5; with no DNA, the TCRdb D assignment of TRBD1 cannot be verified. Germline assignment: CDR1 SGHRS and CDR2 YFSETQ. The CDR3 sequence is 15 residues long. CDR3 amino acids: CASSLTGASAETQYF.

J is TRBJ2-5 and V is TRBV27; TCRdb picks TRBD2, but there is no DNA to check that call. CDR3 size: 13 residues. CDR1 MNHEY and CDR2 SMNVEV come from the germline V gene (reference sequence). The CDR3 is CASSRTGWETQYF.

CDR3 region: CASSLQGTGGQPQHF. The genes are TRBV12-3 or TRBV12-4 and TRBJ1-5; the TCRdb D gene call, TRBD1, has no DNA to confirm it. The CDR3 runs to 15 residues.

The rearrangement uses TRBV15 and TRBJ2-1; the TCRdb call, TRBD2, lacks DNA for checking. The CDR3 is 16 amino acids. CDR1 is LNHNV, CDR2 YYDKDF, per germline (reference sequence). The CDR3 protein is CATSRTRTSGDHEQFF.

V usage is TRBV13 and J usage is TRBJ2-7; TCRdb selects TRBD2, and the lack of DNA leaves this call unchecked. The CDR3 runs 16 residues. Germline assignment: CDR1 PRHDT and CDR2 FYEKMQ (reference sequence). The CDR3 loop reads CASSLGSSGGYEEQYF.

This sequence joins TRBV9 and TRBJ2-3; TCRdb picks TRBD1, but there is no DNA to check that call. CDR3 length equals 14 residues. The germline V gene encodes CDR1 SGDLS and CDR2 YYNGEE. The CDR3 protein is CASSAWSGRDTQYF.

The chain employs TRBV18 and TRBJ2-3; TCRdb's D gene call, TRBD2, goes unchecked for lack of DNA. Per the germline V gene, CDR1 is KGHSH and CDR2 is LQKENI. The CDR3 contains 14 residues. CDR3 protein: CASSPVQGLDTQYF.

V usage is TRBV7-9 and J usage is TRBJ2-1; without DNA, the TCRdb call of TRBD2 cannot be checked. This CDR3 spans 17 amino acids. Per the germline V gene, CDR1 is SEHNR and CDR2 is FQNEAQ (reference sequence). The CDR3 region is CASSASRLAGNNNEQFF.

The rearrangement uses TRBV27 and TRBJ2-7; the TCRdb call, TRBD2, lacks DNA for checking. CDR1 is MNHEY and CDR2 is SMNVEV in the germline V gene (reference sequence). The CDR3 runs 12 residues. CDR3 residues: CASSGTRYEQYF.